This T cell receptor (beta chain) is drawn from a study of response to subunit inactivated influenza vaccine. TCRdb recomputed calls from the RT-PCR reads with MiXCR, one row per CDR3 protein. This sample has around 250,000 distinct CDR3 sequences, with 9.5% to 15% found just once. A word on this clonotype: No antigen is known for it.

General observations from the study: New T cells are recruited in small numbers by each seasonal influenza vaccination, according to the authors' suggestion.

Germline trimming cut 5 bases from V and 2 bases from J; bases unmatched to any gene: 7. Germline CDR1 is SGHTA and CDR2 is FQGNSA. The CDR3 totals 17 residues. The sequences come from non-naive T cells sorted from PBMCs, collected around 15 days before vaccination. The chain carries TRBV7-2 and TRBJ2-3; 13 positions match TRBD2. The sequence came from a middle-aged man who received an inactivated influenza vaccine. The CDR3 sequence is CASSTVGTSGTTDTQYF. CDR3 bases: TGTGCCAGCAGCACCGTGGGGACTAGCGGGACCACAGATACGCAGTATTTT.